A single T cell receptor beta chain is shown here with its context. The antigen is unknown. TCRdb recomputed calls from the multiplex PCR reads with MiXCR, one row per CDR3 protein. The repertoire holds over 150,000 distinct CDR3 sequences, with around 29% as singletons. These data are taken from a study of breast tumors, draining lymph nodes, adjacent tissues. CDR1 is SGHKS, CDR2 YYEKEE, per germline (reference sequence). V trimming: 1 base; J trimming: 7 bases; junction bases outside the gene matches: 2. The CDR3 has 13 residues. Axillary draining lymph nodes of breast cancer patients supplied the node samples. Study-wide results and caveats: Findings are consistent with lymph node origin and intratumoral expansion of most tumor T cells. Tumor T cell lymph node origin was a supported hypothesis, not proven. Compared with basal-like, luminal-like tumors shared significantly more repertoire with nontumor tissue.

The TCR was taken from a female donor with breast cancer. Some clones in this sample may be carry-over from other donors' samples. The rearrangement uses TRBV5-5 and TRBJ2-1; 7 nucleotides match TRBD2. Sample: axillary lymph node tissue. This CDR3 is CASSLWRGNEQFF. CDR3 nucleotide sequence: TGTGCCAGCAGCTTGTGGCGGGGGAATGAGCAGTTCTTC.